This T cell receptor beta chain was obtained from a study of blood T cell repertoires in COVID-19 (TCRdb year 2020). Broadly, across the study: Samples covering the acute and convalescent phases of COVID-19 were provided by collaborators in the United States, Italy and Spain. The prospective study material was composed of cDNA or gDNA derived from T cells, B-cell-depleted T cells, or PBMCs. Subjects who had been exposed to COVID-19, were actively infected with it, or had recovered from it provided the deeply sampled blood TCRbeta repertoires that made up the dataset. The repertoires were released in a freely available public database intended as a resource for research on the immune response to SARS-CoV-2. The samples were drawn from the first 160 participants of the ongoing ImmuneRACE study and from 1,254 subjects provided by 6 global collaborators. A de-identified subject ID, COVID-19 status, age in years and sex were almost always included in the sample metadata. Where available, HLA class I and class II types were obtained from metadata supplied by the sample provider rather than from assay-based typing.

At one collaborating source in Seattle, patients were enrolled during active infection and were followed longitudinally through the course of disease. Each collaborating institution followed its own protocols to collect whole blood in K2EDTA tubes. Collaborator samples were shipped for TCRbeta analysis as frozen whole blood, isolated PBMCs, or DNA extracted from either sample type. The junction shows trimming of 4 bases on V and 5 bases on J, and the gene matches do not reach 6 bases of it. CDR1 and CDR2, per the germline V gene (reference sequence), are SGHNT and YYREEE. The CDR3 runs 14 amino acids, cysteine and phenylalanine included. The kept DNA is CDR3 alone, 42 bases in frame from the first base. Study-wide findings and limitations: How much clinical and demographic metadata was included differed by source and by participant, and the metadata was provided uncurated.

TCRbeta CDR3 regions were amplified from genomic DNA using the immunoSEQ Assay, a bias-controlled multiplex PCR. The paper's data handling went like this. Nucleated cell counts per sample were estimated from amplification of reference gene primers within the assay. Sequence reads were collapsed and filtered to measure the absolute abundance of every unique TCRbeta CDR3 rearrangement. For each sample, productive Simpson clonality was calculated by taking the square root of Simpson's diversity index across productive rearrangements. The immuneACCESS repertoire file appears here via TCRdb, limited to in-frame rearrangements. These files lack a portion of the clones; in checked studies, under half of the deficit traces to unresolved V genes, and the cause of the others is not known. The V and J calls and clone size come from that table; D and trimming were worked out from the DNA. For this sample the table gives 150,000 to 200,000 clones, of which roughly 80% were detected only once. The ten most abundant clones make up around 10% of the sample.

A word on this clone: There is no known antigen for this receptor. There are no base qualities to consult, and no much larger clone falls within one base.

The sequence was obtained from a woman of 80 years or more with COVID-19, enrolled during active disease. The sample was peripheral blood. This receptor chain uses TRBV5-4 and TRBJ2-1; TRBD2 lines up with 7 middle nucleotides. The nucleotide sequence is TGTGCCAGCAGCACAAGACTAGCCCACAATGAGCAGTTCTTC. Its translation reads: CASSTRLAHNEQFF.